The rows below give T cell receptor beta chains drawn from one sample of a study of graft-versus-host responses after intestinal transplantation. Repertoires were generated with immunoSEQ multiplex PCR, while TCRdb's copy carries only in-frame clones and drops some. The table lists under 20,000 clones, about 95% of them singletons. The sequencing here drew on PBMCs, taken 23 days after intestinal transplant. These receptors were collected from a human patient who received an intestinal transplant, so some T cells may come from the graft donor. Each CDR3 is given without its conserved first and last residue. The order of the fields is V gene, CDR3 protein.

TRBV9	ASSRGVNTEAF
TRBV28	ASSQFITDTQY
TRBV9	ASGNGVPSYNEQF
TRBV7-2	ASSLYGSDTQY
TRBV19	ASSMGGLVEVTGEQY
TRBV28	ASSPSRGLAGAMETQY
TRBV30	AWSVGSYEQY
TRBV27	ASSWDRGYEQY
TRBV5-1	ASSDGLAGIPRVSTDTQY
TRBV6-5	ASSTGGRRETQY
TRBV9	ASSVGSSGSNEQF
TRBV30	AWTRTSRVGELF
TRBV18	ASSPPETSGLYQETQY
TRBV27	ASSLGPEYNYTGELF
TRBV14	ASSQERPAAGRPYPNYGYT
TRBV19	ASSTSGSTYEQY
TRBV2	ASSEDRGLLNTIY
TRBV12-5	ASGRAETSGIDNEQF
TRBV15	ATGEDYGYT
TRBV6-5	AIQLEQF
TRBV5-1	ASSFWREGYNEQF
TRBV19	ASSTGFGEQY
TRBV15	ATSRESGGRGTDTQY
TRBV7-9	ASSTARDRVGKDTGELF
TRBV15	ATSSDPGTEAF
TRBV7-9	ASSLGSYEQY
TRBV6-6	ASSYPGVGQPQH
TRBV9	ASSPDGSPGYT
TRBV5-1	ASKGGQETQY
TRBV20-1	SAPSGYEQY
TRBV29-1	SFQDRVSYEQY
TRBV5-6	ASSSGTQAYGYT
TRBV4-1	ASSSLGTSVYNEQF
TRBV2	ASTQRAYEQY
TRBV29-1	SAPPGTSGPSTDTQY
TRBV6-1	ASSEEELRLAGINEQF
TRBV9	ASSPYGYRDGNTIY
TRBV14	ASSLVLNRGQDYGYT
TRBV4-2	ASSQEFSGRAPEQF
TRBV6-1	ASSEWGVTGKNYGYT
TRBV19	ASSRRQEINEKLF
TRBV29-1	SVGNTEAF
TRBV5-1	ASSLGGNRETQY
TRBV12-2	ASRSGQAWGVRLRSYEQY